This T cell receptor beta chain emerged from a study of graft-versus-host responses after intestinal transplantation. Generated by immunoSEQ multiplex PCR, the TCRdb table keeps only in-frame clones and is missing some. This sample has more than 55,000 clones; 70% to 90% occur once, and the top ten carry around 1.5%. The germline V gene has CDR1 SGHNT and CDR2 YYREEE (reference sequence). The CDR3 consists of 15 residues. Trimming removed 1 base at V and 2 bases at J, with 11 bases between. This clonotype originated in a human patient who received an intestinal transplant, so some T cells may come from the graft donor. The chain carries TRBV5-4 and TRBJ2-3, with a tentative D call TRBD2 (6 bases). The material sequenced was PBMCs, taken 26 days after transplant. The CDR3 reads CASSLLGLHTDTQYF. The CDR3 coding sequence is TGTGCCAGCAGCTTGTTAGGACTACACACAGATACGCAGTATTTT.